One sample yielded the 25 T cell receptor beta chains listed below, sequenced in a study of blood T cell repertoires in COVID-19. Produced via immunoSEQ multiplex PCR; TCRdb's table is partial and in-frame only. The sample records about 300,000 clones, about 85% being singletons. Sequencing was performed on PBMCs or T cells enriched from blood (not recorded which). The receptors derive from a woman aged 30 to 39 who had recovered from COVID-19.

V and J are TRBV5-1 and TRBJ2-5, with TRBD1 as a possible D gene (5 bases). CDR3 length: 13 residues. Looked up from germline, CDR1 is SGHRS and CDR2 is YFSETQ. V was cut by 7 bases and J by 5 bases, with 15 bases left in between. The CDR3 spells CASEAGRRETQYF. The CDR3 DNA is TGCGCCAGCGAGGCAGGGCGTCGGGAGACCCAGTACTTC.

This clone was observed once. This sequence joins TRBV19 and TRBJ1-1, with 7 nucleotides matching TRBD1. V was clipped by 5 bases and J by 2 bases; unmatched bases: 8. Germline V lookup: CDR1 LNHDA, CDR2 SQIVND (reference sequence). This CDR3 has 15 amino acids. The CDR3 loop is CASSGSGGTNTEAFF. CDR3 DNA: TGTGCCAGTAGTGGGTCAGGGGGGACCAACACTGAAGCTTTCTTT. The full variable domain, completed using reference TRBV19 and TRBJ1-1, is DGGITQSPKYLFRKEGQNVTLSCEQNLNHDAMYWYRQDPGQGLRLIYYSQIVNDFQKGDIAEGYSVSREKKESFPLTVTSAQKNPTAFYLCASSGSGGTNTEAFFGQGTRLTVV.

The chain carries TRBV5-1 and TRBJ2-1, with TRBD2 as a possible D gene (5 bases). Trimming shortened V by 4 bases and J by 8 bases, and 16 bases separated the two germline ends. The CDR3 sequence is 14 residues long. Germline lookup yields CDR1 SGHRS and CDR2 YFSETQ. The DNA of the CDR3 is TGCGCCAGCAGCATAGCGACGGCCCGACATGAGCAGTTCTTC. This codes for CASSIATARHEQFF.

The V call is TRBV25-1, the J call TRBJ2-1; TRBD1 agrees at 7 bases. Germline CDR1 reads MGHDK; CDR2 reads SYGVNS. This CDR3 contains 13 residues. The V segment lost 4 bases and the J segment 6 bases; nucleotides outside the gene matches: 3. This CDR3 is CASSGRQGNEQFF. The CDR3 coding sequence is TGTGCCAGCAGTGGCCGACAGGGCAATGAGCAGTTCTTC.

The rearrangement joins TRBV7-2 to TRBJ1-5; D remains unclear. CDR1 and CDR2 from the germline V gene are SGHTA and FQGNSA. This CDR3 has 14 amino acids. Trimming cost V 0 bases and J 4 bases, with 7 bases left between them. CDR3 sequence (DNA): TGTGCCAGCAGCTTAGCGGGCAGGAATCAGCCCCAGCATTTT. It encodes CASSLAGRNQPQHF.

V is TRBV5-1 and J is TRBJ1-1, with 7 positions matching TRBD1. Germline V gene lookup returns CDR1 SGHRS and CDR2 YFSETQ. The V and J ends lost 2 bases and 4 bases, in that order; junction bases with no gene match: 5. The CDR3 sequence is 14 residues long. CDR3 bases: TGCGCCAGCAGCTTATGGGGGACAGCCACTGAAGCTTTCTTT. This codes for CASSLWGTATEAFF.

A remark on this clone: The same CDR3 is also encoded by other DNA sequences in this sample. The V call is TRBV5-4, the J call TRBJ2-5, with a possible D match to TRBD1 (7 bases). The V gene's germline CDR1 is SGHNT and CDR2 YYREEE (reference sequence). Trimming removed 0 bases at V and 5 bases at J, with 8 bases between. This CDR3 comprises 13 residues. CDR3 amino acids: CASSLAGGETQYF. DNA for the CDR3: TGTGCCAGCAGCTTGGCAGGGGGGGAGACCCAGTACTTC.

In the case of this clone: The sample holds other DNA sequences that translate to the same CDR3. The V and J genes are TRBV5-1 and TRBJ2-5; D not certain. Trimming removed 0 bases from V and 5 bases from J, with 5 bases in between. In germline, CDR1 is SGHRS, CDR2 YFSETQ. The CDR3 is made up of 12 amino acids. CDR3 residues: CASSLAGETQYF. CDR3 coding DNA: TGCGCCAGCAGCTTGGCCGGGGAGACCCAGTACTTC.

V and J are TRBV27 and TRBJ2-5, with TRBD2 matching over 8 bases. Per germline, CDR1 MNHEY and CDR2 SMNVEV (reference sequence). Trimming removed 6 bases from V and 0 bases from J; junction bases left unmatched: 9. This CDR3 contains 16 residues. The CDR3 sequence is CASRRGGGRYQETQYF. In DNA, the CDR3 is TGTGCCAGCAGAAGGGGCGGGGGGCGGTACCAAGAGACCCAGTACTTC.

This chain connects TRBV5-8 to TRBJ1-4; 8 bases agree with TRBD1. Germline V lookup: CDR1 SGHTS, CDR2 YDEGEE. V trimming: 3 bases; J trimming: 3 bases; junction bases outside the gene matches: 10. The CDR3 length is 17 residues. The DNA for the CDR3 is TGTGCCAGCAGCTGGGGACAGGCCGCAGAATCTAATGAAAAACTGTTTTTT. It yields the protein CASSWGQAAESNEKLFF.

A few counts support this clone. This sequence joins TRBV27 and TRBJ2-1; 10 bases are a match to TRBD1. The CDR3 is 15 residues long. With V trimmed by 7 bases and J by 3 bases, 6 bases remained unmatched. Per the germline V gene, CDR1 is MNHEY and CDR2 is SMNVEV (reference sequence). Here the CDR3 DNA reads TGTGCCAGCACGCTCCGGACAGGGGGCTACAATGAGCAGTTCTTC. It specifies CASTLRTGGYNEQFF.

The rearrangement uses TRBV7-9 and TRBJ2-6; 8 bases are a match to TRBD1. Germline V lookup: CDR1 SEHNR, CDR2 FQNEAQ (reference sequence). Trimming took 3 bases from V and 2 from J; bases not matched to a gene: 3. The CDR3 is made up of 16 amino acids. The chain's CDR3 is CASSLTTGAGANVLTF. Written as DNA, the CDR3 is TGTGCCAGCAGCTTGACGACAGGGGCTGGGGCCAACGTCCTGACTTTC.

This sequence joins TRBV5-5 and TRBJ1-5, with 9 bases matching TRBD1. The ends lost 4 bases at V and 6 bases at J; junction bases unmatched: 8. Germline V gives CDR1 SGHKS, CDR2 YYEKEE (reference sequence). This CDR3 has 15 residues. For the CDR3, the DNA is TGTGCCAGCAGCCCTACAGGGGGCGTAGGTCAGCCCCAGCATTTT. Its translation: CASSPTGGVGQPQHF.

V usage is TRBV3-1 (or the pseudogene TRBV3-2) and J usage is TRBJ1-2; 7 nucleotides line up with TRBD1. The CDR3 is made up of 13 amino acids. J lost 4 bases, V lost 3 bases, and 2 bases had no gene match. CDR1 and CDR2 from the germline V gene are LGHDT and YNNKEL (reference sequence). The CDR3 protein is CASSQGQSYGYTF. The CDR3 DNA is TGTGCCAGCAGCCAGGGACAGAGCTATGGCTACACCTTC.

The rearrangement uses TRBV5-1 and TRBJ1-1, with D tentatively TRBD1 (5 bases). The CDR3 is made up of 15 amino acids. Germline V gene sequence: CDR1 SGHRS, CDR2 YFSETQ. Trimming removed 4 bases from V and 5 bases from J, with 18 bases in between. The CDR3 reads CASSPNGGVGTEAFF. In DNA, the CDR3 is TGCGCCAGCAGCCCCAACGGGGGGGTGGGGACTGAAGCTTTCTTT. The full variable domain, in which reference TRBV5-1 and TRBJ1-1 provide the parts outside the CDR3, is KAGVTQTPRYLIKTRGQQVTLSCSPISGHRSVSWYQQTPGQGLQFLFEYFSETQRNKGNFPGRFSGRQFSNSRSEMNVSTLELGDSALYLCASSPNGGVGTEAFFGQGTRLTVV.

The rearrangement joins TRBV7-9 to TRBJ1-1; 7 bases are a match to TRBD1. The CDR3 is 14 residues long. CDR1 and CDR2 from the germline V gene are SEHNR and FQNEAQ (reference sequence). J was trimmed by 0 bases and V by 7 bases; bases with no gene match: 5. The CDR3 coding sequence is TGTGCCAGCAAGGGACAGAACTTGAACACTGAAGCTTTCTTT. This gives the protein CASKGQNLNTEAFF.

The rearrangement joins TRBV28 to TRBJ1-2; the D is unclear. V lost 3 bases to trimming and J lost 8 bases, with 19 bases between them. Looked up from germline, CDR1 is MDHEN and CDR2 is SYDVKM. The CDR3 spans 15 residues. CDR3 residues: CASSFTGSPLPGYTF. DNA of the CDR3: TGTGCCAGCAGTTTTACCGGGTCACCTCTCCCGGGCTACACCTTC.

The V and J genes are TRBV12-3 or TRBV12-4 and TRBJ1-4, with 7 bases identical to TRBD1. The CDR3 is 13 amino acids. V trimming: 7 bases; J trimming: 8 bases; junction bases outside the gene matches: 7. CDR3 in amino acids: CASTPGQEEKLFF. The CDR3 region has the DNA TGTGCCAGCACTCCTGGACAGGAAGAAAAACTGTTTTTT.

The chain employs TRBV6-5 and TRBJ1-1; D remains ambiguous. The CDR3 consists of 14 residues. Looked up from germline, CDR1 is MNHEY and CDR2 is SVGAGI. Trimming shortened V by 6 bases and J by 1 base, and 12 bases separated the two germline ends. The CDR3 nucleotides are TGTGCCAGCAGCATTAGTGGGAGGAACACTGAAGCTTTCTTT. It codes for CASSISGRNTEAFF.

The chain links TRBV7-3 to TRBJ2-3; possible D gene TRBD2, 5 bases. V lost 5 bases and J 0 bases, leaving 12 bases between the germline ends. The CDR3 sequence is 15 residues long. The germline CDR1 and CDR2 sequences are SGHTA and FQGTGA. CDR3 coding DNA: TGTGCCAGCAGCCTGGGAGCGACTAGCACAGATACGCAGTATTTT. Its protein is CASSLGATSTDTQYF.

This chain joins TRBV30 and TRBJ1-5, with D unclear. V lost 3 bases, J lost 1 base, and 10 bases lay in between. This CDR3 is built from 14 residues. Germline V gives CDR1 GTSNPN, CDR2 SVGIG (reference sequence). CDR3 region: CAWSGSGSNQPQHF. CDR3 coding DNA: TGTGCCTGGAGCGGGTCGGGAAGCAATCAGCCCCAGCATTTT.

The CDR3 coding sequence is TGTGCCAGCAGCAGAAGCGGGGGAAACTACGAGCAGTACTTC. It translates to CASSRSGGNYEQYF. The chain links TRBV6-5 to TRBJ2-7; 8 nucleotides align to TRBD2. The CDR3 is 14 amino acids. The junction had 7 bases not matched to a gene; V was cut back by 6 bases and J by 3 bases. Germline-derived CDR1 and CDR2 are MNHEY and SVGAGI.

V usage is TRBV25-1 and J usage is TRBJ2-2; 9 bases are shared with TRBD1. CDR3 length: 14 amino acids. CDR1 is MGHDK and CDR2 is SYGVNS in the germline V gene. V lost 3 bases, J lost 6 bases, and 2 bases stayed unmatched. Here the CDR3 DNA reads TGTGCCAGCAGTGAGACAGGGGGACCCGGGGAGCTGTTTTTT. The encoded protein is CASSETGGPGELFF. Together with reference TRBV25-1 and TRBJ2-2, the CDR3 gives the full variable domain: EADIYQTPRYLVIGTGKKITLECSQTMGHDKMYWYQQDPGMELHLIHYSYGVNSTEKGDLSSESTVSRIRTEHFPLTLESARPSHTSQYLCASSETGGPGELFFGEGSRLTVL.

Only one count was recorded for this clone. The chain combines TRBV5-1 with TRBJ1-3; tentatively, D is TRBD1 (6 bases). The CDR3 is 16 residues long. CDR1 is SGHRS, CDR2 YFSETQ, per germline. Between the trimmed V and J ends, which lost 4 bases and 0 bases, there was a span of 14 bases. CDR3 residues: CASSGGPQGSGNTIYF. The CDR3 coding sequence is TGCGCCAGCAGCGGCGGCCCACAGGGCTCTGGAAACACCATATATTTT.

This chain uses TRBV28 with TRBJ1-5; the match to TRBD1 covers 8 bases. The junction had 7 bases not matched to a gene; V was cut back by 5 bases and J by 4 bases. The CDR3 has 15 residues. CDR1 MDHEN and CDR2 SYDVKM come from the germline V gene. As DNA, the CDR3 is TGTGCCAGCAGTCCAGGGGGCTACGGGAATCAGCCCCAGCATTTT. Translation gives CASSPGGYGNQPQHF.